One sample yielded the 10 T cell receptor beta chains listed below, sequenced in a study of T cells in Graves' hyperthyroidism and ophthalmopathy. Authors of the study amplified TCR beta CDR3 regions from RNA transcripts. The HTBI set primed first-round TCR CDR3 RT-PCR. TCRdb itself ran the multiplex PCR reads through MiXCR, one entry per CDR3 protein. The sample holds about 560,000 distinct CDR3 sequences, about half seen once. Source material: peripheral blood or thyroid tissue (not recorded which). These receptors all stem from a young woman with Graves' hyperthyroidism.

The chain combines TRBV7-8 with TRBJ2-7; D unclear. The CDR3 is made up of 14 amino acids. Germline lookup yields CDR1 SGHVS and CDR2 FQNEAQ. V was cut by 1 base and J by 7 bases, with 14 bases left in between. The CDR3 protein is CASSLGRVLGEQYF. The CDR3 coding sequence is TGTGCCAGCAGCTTAGGACGGGTTTTGGGGGAGCAGTACTTC.

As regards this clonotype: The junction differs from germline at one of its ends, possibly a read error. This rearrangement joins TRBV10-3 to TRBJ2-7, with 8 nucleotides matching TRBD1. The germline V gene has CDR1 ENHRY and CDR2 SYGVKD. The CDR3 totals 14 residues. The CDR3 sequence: CASSYVQGAREQYF. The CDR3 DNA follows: TGTGCCAGCAGTTACGTCCAGGGGGCGCGGGAGCAGTACTTC.

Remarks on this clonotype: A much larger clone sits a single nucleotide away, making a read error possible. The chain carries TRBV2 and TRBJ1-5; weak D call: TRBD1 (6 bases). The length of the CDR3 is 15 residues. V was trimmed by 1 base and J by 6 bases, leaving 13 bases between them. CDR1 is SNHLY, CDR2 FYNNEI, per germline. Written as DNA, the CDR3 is TGTGCCAGCAGTGAAGTCGCGGGGGACATTCAGCCCCAGCATTTT. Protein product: CASSEVAGDIQPQHF.

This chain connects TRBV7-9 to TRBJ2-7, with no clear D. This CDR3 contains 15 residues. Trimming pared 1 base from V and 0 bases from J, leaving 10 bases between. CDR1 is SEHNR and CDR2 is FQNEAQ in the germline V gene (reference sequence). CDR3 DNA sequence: TGTGCCAGCAGCTTAGTAGCTGAGAGCTCCTACGAGCAGTACTTC. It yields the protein CASSLVAESSYEQYF.

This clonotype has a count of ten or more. The CDR3 spells CASSAGGTGGETQYF. The DNA for the CDR3 is TGTGCCAGCAGCGCCGGAGGGACAGGGGGAGAGACCCAGTACTTC. This chain joins TRBV7-8 and TRBJ2-5; 11 nucleotides align to TRBD1. The J segment lost 4 bases and the V segment lost 5 bases, leaving 6 bases of the junction unmatched. This CDR3 region has 15 residues. Germline values: CDR1 SGHVS, CDR2 FQNEAQ. Variable domain in full (rest from reference TRBV7-8 and TRBJ2-5): GAGVSQSPRYKVAKRGQDVALRCDPISGHVSLFWYQQALGQGPEFLTYFQNEAQLDKSGLPSDRFFAERPEGSVSTLKIQRTQQEDSAVYLCASSAGGTGGETQYFGPGTRLLVL.

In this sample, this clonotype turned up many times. The CDR3: CSARQDHHEQYF. In DNA form, the CDR3 reads TGCAGTGCTAGACAGGACCATCACGAGCAGTACTTC. The rearrangement links TRBV20-1 to TRBJ2-7; D is uncertain. The CDR3 length is 12 residues. The V end lost 2 bases, the J end lost 5 bases, and 10 bases lay between the germline ends. The germline V gene encodes CDR1 DFQATT and CDR2 SNEGSKA (reference sequence).

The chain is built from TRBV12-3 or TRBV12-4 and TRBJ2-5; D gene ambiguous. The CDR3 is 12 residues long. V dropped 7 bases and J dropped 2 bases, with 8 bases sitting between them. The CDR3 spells CASMGIQETQYF. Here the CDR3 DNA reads TGTGCCAGCATGGGTATACAAGAGACCCAGTACTTC.

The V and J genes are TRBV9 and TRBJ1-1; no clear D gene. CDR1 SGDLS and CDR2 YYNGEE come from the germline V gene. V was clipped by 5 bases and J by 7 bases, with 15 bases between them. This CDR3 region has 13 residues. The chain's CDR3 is CASRINPLDEAFF. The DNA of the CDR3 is TGTGCCAGCAGGATTAACCCGCTGGATGAAGCTTTCTTT.

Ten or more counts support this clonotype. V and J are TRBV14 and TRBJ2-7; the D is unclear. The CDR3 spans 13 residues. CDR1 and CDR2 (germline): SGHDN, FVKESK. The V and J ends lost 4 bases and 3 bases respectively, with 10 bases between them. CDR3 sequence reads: CASSRPGSYEQYF. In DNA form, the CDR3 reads TGTGCCAGCAGCCGACCAGGCAGCTACGAGCAGTACTTC.

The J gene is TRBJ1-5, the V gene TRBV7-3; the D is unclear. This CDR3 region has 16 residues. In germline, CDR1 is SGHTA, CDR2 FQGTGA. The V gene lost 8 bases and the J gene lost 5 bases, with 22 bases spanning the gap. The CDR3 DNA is TGTGCCAGCCTGATGGGAGGCTTCCAGAACCATCAGCCCCAGCATTTT. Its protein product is CASLMGGFQNHQPQHF.